A single sample is the source of the 10 T cell receptor beta chains below, sequenced in a study of T cell changes during pregnancy in multiple sclerosis. The data were produced by immunoSEQ multiplex PCR, yet TCRdb's version contains in-frame clones alone and is incomplete. The data show approximately 70,000 clones, just over 90% seen once. The starting material was peripheral blood, obtained in the third trimester of pregnancy. These receptors all come from a female donor with multiple sclerosis, enrolled in a pregnancy study.

This chain uses TRBV18 with TRBJ2-7; 12 bases match TRBD2. The CDR3 contains 15 residues. Per germline, CDR1 KGHSH and CDR2 LQKENI. V lost 3 bases and J lost 2; bases outside the gene matches: 2. CDR3 sequence: CASSPTSGSPYEQYF. CDR3 coding DNA: TGTGCCAGCTCACCGACTAGCGGGAGCCCCTACGAGCAGTACTTC. The whole variable domain, remainder taken from reference TRBV18 and TRBJ2-7, is NAGVMQNPRHLVRRRGQEARLRCSPMKGHSHVYWYRQLPEEGLKFMVYLQKENIIDESGMPKERFSAEFPKEGPSILRIQQVVRGDSAAYFCASSPTSGSPYEQYFGPGTRLTVT.

This clone appeared a single time. The chain couples TRBV19 to TRBJ2-2; no firm D call. Trimming stripped 8 bases from V and 4 bases from J, with 17 bases between. Germline V lookup: CDR1 LNHDA, CDR2 SQIVND (reference sequence). This CDR3 spans 15 amino acids. Written as DNA, the CDR3 is TGTGCCAGTTCCCGGCAGGTAATACGCACCGGGGAGCTGTTTTTT. It encodes CASSRQVIRTGELFF.

This sequence joins TRBV5-1 and TRBJ2-5; the D gene is possibly TRBD2 (5 bases). V gave up 0 bases and J gave up 5 bases, with 17 bases separating them. Per the germline V gene, CDR1 is SGHRS and CDR2 is YFSETQ. The CDR3 consists of 16 residues. CDR3 loop: CASSLGAGSPGETQYF. The CDR3 region has the DNA TGCGCCAGCAGCTTGGGGGCGGGCAGCCCGGGGGAGACCCAGTACTTC.

This clone was picked up one time. The rearrangement joins TRBV5-8 to TRBJ1-2; D ambiguous. Trimming cost V 4 bases and J 5 bases, with 9 bases left between them. Germline CDR1 SGHTS, CDR2 YDEGEE. This CDR3 region has 12 residues. For the CDR3, the DNA is TGTGCCAGCAGCCATCCCGGGTATGGCTACACCTTC. It codes for CASSHPGYGYTF.

This clone showed up just once. The chain joins TRBV27 to TRBJ2-2; D remains unclear. Trimming removed 0 bases from V and 8 bases from J, with 7 bases in between. Germline CDR1 reads MNHEY; CDR2 reads SMNVEV (reference sequence). This CDR3 spans 13 amino acids. As DNA, the CDR3 is TGTGCCAGCAGTTTATCTGAACAGGGGGAGCTGTTTTTT. Protein: CASSLSEQGELFF.

This chain joins TRBV2 and TRBJ1-2; D is uncertain. V was clipped by 7 bases and J by 4 bases, with 7 bases between them. Germline-derived CDR1 and CDR2 are SNHLY and FYNNEI. CDR3 length equals 11 residues. CDR3 bases: TGTGCCAGCATGGAGGGCTATGGCTACACCTTC. It yields the protein CASMEGYGYTF.

This chain links TRBV28 with TRBJ2-7; 9 nucleotides line up with TRBD2. V was clipped by 3 bases and J by 4 bases; unmatched bases: 28. Germline V CDR1 and CDR2: MDHEN, SYDVKM. CDR3 size: 22 residues. CDR3 loop: CASSFPSSSGSKLAVISYEQYF. CDR3 DNA sequence: TGTGCCAGCAGTTTCCCCTCTAGTAGCGGGAGTAAGCTCGCCGTAATTTCGTACGAGCAGTACTTC.

The CDR3 region has the DNA TGCGCCAGCAGTCAATGGGCATGGTGTGAAGCGGACTCCTACGAGCAGTACTTC. As protein: CASSQWAWCEADSYEQYF. V is TRBV23-1 and J is TRBJ2-7; TRBD2 is a possible D gene (5 bases). TRBV23-1 is flagged as an ORF with uncertain function. The CDR3 runs to 18 residues. With 1 base removed from V and 0 bases from J, the gap between germline ends came to 19 bases.

The chain has TRBV9 and TRBJ2-7; 7 nucleotides line up with TRBD1. The CDR3 covers 14 residues. V shed 4 bases, J shed 4 bases, and the junction held 8 bases outside the gene matches. Germline V CDR1 and CDR2: SGDLS, YYNGEE. The CDR3, as DNA: TGTGCCAGCAGCTACGGACAGGACATATACGAGCAGTACTTC. Protein sequence: CASSYGQDIYEQYF.

This chain joins TRBV30 and TRBJ2-3, with 10 bases fitting TRBD2. The V segment lost 2 bases and the J segment 4 bases; nucleotides outside the gene matches: 9. The germline CDR1 and CDR2 sequences are GTSNPN and SVGIG (reference sequence). This CDR3 spans 16 amino acids. The CDR3 nucleotides read TGTGCCTGGAGTACCGGGCTAGCGGGGGCGGCAGATACGCAGTATTTT. Protein sequence: CAWSTGLAGAADTQYF.